This T cell receptor (beta chain) derives from a study of T cell responses to AZD1222 COVID-19 vaccine. Study outcomes and limitations: It should be noted that donors were predominantly white British and more often female, and clonal diversity was possibly underestimated. Seropositive AZD1222 recipients at baseline numbered only 6 or 7. All repertoire sampling was performed exclusively after the peak T cell response.

Regarding this clone: Its antigen is unidentified.

Generated by immunoSEQ multiplex PCR, the TCRdb table keeps only in-frame clones and is missing some. This table has over 100,000 clones, roughly 87% appearing once. Per germline, CDR1 LNHDA and CDR2 SQIVND (reference sequence). Germline trimming cut 5 bases from V and 6 bases from J; bases unmatched to any gene: 7. The CDR3 is 15 amino acids. The TCR sequence derives from an adult in good health. This specimen consisted of peripheral blood, obtained on day 0 of AZD1222 vaccination. V gene TRBV19 combines with J gene TRBJ1-4; the match to TRBD1 covers 9 bases. This chain's CDR3 is CASSSLGQGYEKLFF. The CDR3 DNA follows: TGTGCCAGTAGTTCTTTGGGACAGGGCTATGAAAAACTGTTTTTT. Full variable domain (outside the CDR3, taken from reference TRBV19 and TRBJ1-4): DGGITQSPKYLFRKEGQNVTLSCEQNLNHDAMYWYRQDPGQGLRLIYYSQIVNDFQKGDIAEGYSVSREKKESFPLTVTSAQKNPTAFYLCASSSLGQGYEKLFFGSGTQLSVL.